The entry below describes one T cell receptor beta chain. This sample was taken from a study of T cell changes during pregnancy in multiple sclerosis. V dropped 2 bases and J dropped 4; count of bases not matched to a gene: 8. Germline loops: CDR1 SQVTM, CDR2 ANQGSEA. The CDR3 is made up of 15 amino acids. Sequenced by immunoSEQ multiplex PCR; TCRdb stores in-frame clones only, minus some. This sample has about 79,000 clones, with 75% to 95% found just once. The specimen was CD4+ T cells from peripheral blood mononuclear cells, collected in the second trimester of pregnancy. This clonotype was sampled from a female donor with multiple sclerosis, enrolled in a pregnancy study. The V gene is TRBV29-1, the J gene TRBJ2-5, with TRBD2 matching over 9 bases. CDR3 protein: CSVEPPRGRAETQYF. As DNA, the CDR3 is TGCAGCGTTGAACCCCCCCGCGGGAGGGCAGAGACCCAGTACTTC.